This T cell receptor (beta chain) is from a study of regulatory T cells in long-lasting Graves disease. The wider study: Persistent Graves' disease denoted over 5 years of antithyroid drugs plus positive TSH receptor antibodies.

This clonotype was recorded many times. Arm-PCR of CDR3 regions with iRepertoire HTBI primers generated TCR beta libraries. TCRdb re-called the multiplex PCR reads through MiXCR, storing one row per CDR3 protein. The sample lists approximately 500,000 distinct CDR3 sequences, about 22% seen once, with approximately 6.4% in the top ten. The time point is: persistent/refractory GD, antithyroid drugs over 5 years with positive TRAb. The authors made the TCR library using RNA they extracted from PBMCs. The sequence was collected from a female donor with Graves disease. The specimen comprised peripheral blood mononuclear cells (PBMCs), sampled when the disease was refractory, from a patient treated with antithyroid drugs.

The CDR3 region has the DNA TGCGCCAGCAGCTCCCCCCTGCACTATGGCTACACCTTC. Protein sequence: CASSSPLHYGYTF. This rearrangement joins TRBV5-1 to TRBJ1-2, with D uncertain. The germline gives CDR1 SGHRS, CDR2 YFSETQ. V dropped 3 bases and J dropped 3 bases, with 9 bases sitting between them. This CDR3 is 13 amino acids long.